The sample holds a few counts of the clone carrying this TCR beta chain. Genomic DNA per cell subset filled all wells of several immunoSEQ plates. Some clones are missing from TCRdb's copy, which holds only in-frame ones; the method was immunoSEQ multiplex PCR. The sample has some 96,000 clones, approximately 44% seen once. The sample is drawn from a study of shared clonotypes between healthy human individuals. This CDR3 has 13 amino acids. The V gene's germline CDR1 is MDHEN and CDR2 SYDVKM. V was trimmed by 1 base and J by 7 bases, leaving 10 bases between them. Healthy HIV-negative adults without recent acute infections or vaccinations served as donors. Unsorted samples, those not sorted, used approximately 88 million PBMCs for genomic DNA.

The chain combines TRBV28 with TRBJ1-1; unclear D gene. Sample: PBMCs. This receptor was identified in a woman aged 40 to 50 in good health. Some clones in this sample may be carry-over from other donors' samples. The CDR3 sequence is CASSLSRSLEAFF. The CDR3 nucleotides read TGTGCCAGCAGTTTATCCCGTTCCCTTGAAGCTTTCTTT.